This T cell receptor beta chain was observed in a study of shared clonotypes between healthy human individuals. Points from the study as a whole: Non-shared clonotypes had lower generation probabilities than clonotypes shared by all four sorted-subset donors. Expectations were that clonotype sharing among donors would be affected by sequencing depth.

CDR3 length equals 13 residues. V dropped 3 bases and J dropped 4 bases, with 10 bases sitting between them. CDR1 is GTSNPN, CDR2 SVGIG, per germline (reference sequence). In the case of this clone: What it recognizes is unknown.

An assay was performed, and its level was deep. Using immunoSEQ multiplex PCR, the repertoire was profiled, and TCRdb retains in-frame clones only, with some absent. Of about 1.5 million clones in the sample, around 95% were seen once. The clonotype was recovered from a man in his thirties or forties in good health. Material for sequencing was naive CD4+ T cells sorted from blood. Subset given: CD45RA+ positively selected. The rearrangement links TRBV30 to TRBJ1-5; TRBD1 is a possible D gene (5 bases). CDR3 DNA sequence: TGTGCCTGGAGAGGACGGGGGAATCAGCCCCAGCATTTT. This gives the protein CAWRGRGNQPQHF.